A selection of T cell receptor beta chains follows, all from one sample in a study of Graves' ophthalmopathy and Graves' hyperthyroidism. TCRdb independently ran MiXCR on the multiplex PCR reads; one entry per CDR3 protein. The data show 300,000 to 450,000 distinct CDR3 sequences, 15% to 20% seen once. Sequences were obtained from peripheral blood. The receptors stem from an adult woman with stable Graves' hyperthyroidism. The CDR3 runs from the conserved cysteine through the conserved F or W. Each record gives: clone size, D gene, V gene, J gene, CDR3 protein, CDR3 DNA. A D gene is named only where the DNA matches it firmly. Where a row states a size, it is once, few, many or the class of an expanded clone; other rows omit it.

.	TRBD2	TRBV4-2	TRBJ2-4	CASSHRTSGRLENIQYF	TGTGCCAGCAGCCACAGGACTAGCGGGAGATTAGAAAACATTCAGTACTTC
many	TRBD2	TRBV10-3	TRBJ2-7	CAISGGYEQYF	TGTGCCATCAGCGGGGGGTACGAGCAGTACTTC
many	.	TRBV28	TRBJ1-5	CASSLPGRGIASNQPQHF	TGTGCCAGCAGTTTGCCGGGTAGAGGGATCGCGAGCAATCAGCCCCAGCATTTT
few	TRBD1	TRBV5-1	TRBJ2-5	CASSLARVPGQGPVPPNETQYF	TGCGCCAGCAGCTTGGCCCGAGTCCCGGGACAGGGTCCCGTCCCACCGAATGAGACCCAGTACTTC
.	.	TRBV7-8	TRBJ2-7	CASSPYTALSHEQYF	TGTGCCAGCAGCCCGTATACGGCTTTGAGTCACGAGCAGTACTTC
many	TRBD1	TRBV4-3	TRBJ1-1	CASSQRDSYTEAFF	TGCGCCAGCAGCCAAAGGGACAGCTACACTGAAGCTTTCTTT
many	.	TRBV9	TRBJ1-2	CASSVGREAGYTF	TGTGCCAGCAGCGTCGGCAGGGAGGCTGGCTACACCTTC
many	TRBD1	TRBV27	TRBJ2-5	CASSPFFGQERQETQYF	TGTGCCAGCAGTCCCTTTTTCGGACAGGAACGCCAAGAGACCCAGTACTTC
many	.	TRBV15	TRBJ2-7	CATSSSREEQYF	TGTGCCACCAGCAGTTCTCGCGAAGAGCAGTACTTC
many	.	TRBV6-2/TRBV6-3	TRBJ2-1	CASSYPSQRGSYNEQFF	TGTGCCAGCAGTTACCCCTCTCAGCGAGGCTCCTACAATGAGCAGTTCTTC
.	.	TRBV6-5	TRBJ2-5	CASSYGRNQETQYF	TGTGCCAGCAGTTACGGCCGGAACCAAGAGACCCAGTACTTC
many	TRBD2	TRBV9	TRBJ2-1	CASNQGLFNNEQFF	TGTGCCAGTAATCAGGGACTATTTAACAATGAGCAGTTCTTC
many	TRBD2	TRBV10-3	TRBJ2-7	CAISATSGSIYEQYF	TGTGCCATCAGTGCAACTAGCGGGAGTATCTACGAGCAGTACTTC
many	.	TRBV12-3/TRBV12-4	TRBJ2-2	CASSPNSQGGNTGELFF	TGTGCCAGCAGCCCCAATTCCCAAGGTGGGAACACCGGGGAGCTGTTTTTT
many	TRBD1	TRBV10-3	TRBJ1-2	CAISEGTGGVGGYTF	TGTGCCATCAGTGAGGGGACAGGGGGCGTCGGTGGCTACACCTTC
many	.	TRBV11-2	TRBJ2-6	CASSPTDGANVLTF	TGTGCCAGCAGCCCTACCGATGGGGCCAACGTCCTGACTTTC
many	TRBD1	TRBV14	TRBJ2-7	CASSLGQGRSEQYF	TGTGCCAGCAGCCTCGGACAGGGGCGAAGCGAGCAGTACTTC